Below are 29 T cell receptor beta chains sequenced from a single sample in a study of OX40 agonist ivuxolimab in advanced cancers. The library was built by means of the immunoSEQ multiplex PCR assay. The immuneACCESS repertoire file appears here via TCRdb, limited to in-frame rearrangements. These files lack a portion of the clones; in checked studies, under half of the deficit traces to unresolved V genes, and the cause of the others is not known. This sample has some 50,000 clones in its table, and over 80% of those were observed once. The ten largest clones represent 3.1% of the sample. The sample consisted of CD4+ or CD8+ T cells sorted from blood, taken in a trial of the OX40 agonist ivuxolimab. The receptors stem from an adult with an advanced solid tumor such as melanoma, head and neck, liver or kidney cancer.

This chain uses TRBV19 with TRBJ1-2, with 11 positions matching TRBD1. Losses at the gene ends were 6 bases for V and 7 bases for J; bases not matched to a gene: 10. Germline values: CDR1 LNHDA, CDR2 SQIVND (reference sequence). This CDR3 has 15 amino acids. The CDR3 sequence is CASRPRGTGGRGYTF. The CDR3 DNA reads TGTGCCAGTAGACCGCGCGGGACAGGGGGTCGTGGCTACACCTTC. The full variable domain, completed using reference TRBV19 and TRBJ1-2, is DGGITQSPKYLFRKEGQNVTLSCEQNLNHDAMYWYRQDPGQGLRLIYYSQIVNDFQKGDIAEGYSVSREKKESFPLTVTSAQKNPTAFYLCASRPRGTGGRGYTFGSGTRLTVV.

This chain links TRBV6-5 with TRBJ1-6, with D unresolved. The V end lost 6 bases, the J end lost 6 bases, and 12 bases lay between the germline ends. The CDR3 totals 14 residues. CDR1 is MNHEY and CDR2 is SVGAGI in the germline V gene. CDR3: CASSDHSLNSPLHF. The DNA of the CDR3 is TGTGCCAGCAGCGATCACTCCCTTAATTCACCCCTCCACTTT.

The chain recombines TRBV6-1 with TRBJ1-2, with D possibly TRBD1 on 6 matching bases. Germline loops: CDR1 MNHNS, CDR2 SASEGT. The length of the CDR3 is 15 residues. V dropped 5 bases and J dropped 4 bases, with 17 bases sitting between them. The CDR3 nucleotides read TGTGCCAGCAGTCAAAGGCGCGGACAGAGCTATGGCTACACCTTC. Translating gives CASSQRRGQSYGYTF.

The gene calls are TRBV18 and TRBJ1-3; the D is unclear. This CDR3 comprises 16 residues. Germline CDR1 reads KGHSH; CDR2 reads LQKENI. V shed 1 base and J shed 2 bases, with 12 bases lying between them. DNA of the CDR3: TGTGCCAGCTCACCACGGGTTGGGAGTACTGGAAACACCATATATTTT. Protein product: CASSPRVGSTGNTIYF.

The chain employs TRBV14 and TRBJ1-3, with D unclear. From germline, CDR1 is SGHDN and CDR2 FVKESK. The CDR3 sequence is 16 residues long. Trimming took off 4 bases at V and 0 bases at J, with 13 bases between the two ends. The CDR3 protein is CASSPLADDSGNTIYF. In DNA form, the CDR3 reads TGTGCCAGCAGCCCACTGGCAGACGACTCTGGAAACACCATATATTTT. Full variable domain (remainder filled in from reference TRBV14 and TRBJ1-3): EAGVTQFPSHSVIEKGQTVTLRCDPISGHDNLYWYRRVMGKEIKFLLHFVKESKQDESGMPNNRFLAERTGGTYSTLKVQPAELEDSGVYFCASSPLADDSGNTIYFGEGSWLTVV.

This chain uses TRBV18 with TRBJ1-1; D unresolved. From germline, CDR1 is KGHSH and CDR2 LQKENI. With 3 bases removed from V and 2 bases from J, the gap between germline ends came to 16 bases. The CDR3 runs 16 residues. The CDR3 nucleotides read TGTGCCAGCTCACCTCAAGACGAGGCTATAAACACTGAAGCTTTCTTT. Encoded protein: CASSPQDEAINTEAFF.

V and J are TRBV5-1 and TRBJ2-5; 8 nucleotides align to TRBD2. From germline, CDR1 is SGHRS and CDR2 YFSETQ. CDR3 length: 15 residues. With V trimmed by 5 bases and J by 2 bases, 8 bases remained unmatched. Here the CDR3 reads CASSPLGTRQETQYF. As DNA, the CDR3 is TGCGCCAGCAGTCCCCTCGGGACTAGACAAGAGACCCAGTACTTC.

The rearrangement uses TRBV29-1 and TRBJ2-5; D remains unclear. From germline, CDR1 is SQVTM and CDR2 ANQGSEA. The CDR3 sequence is 13 residues long. Trimming took off 2 bases at V and 3 bases at J, with 10 bases between the two ends. In DNA, the CDR3 is TGCAGCGTTGAACGGAACAGTAAAGAGACCCAGTACTTC. It is translated as CSVERNSKETQYF.

The chain is built from TRBV30 and TRBJ2-3; D gene uncertain. Germline V CDR1 and CDR2: GTSNPN, SVGIG (reference sequence). The CDR3 is 12 residues long. V shed 2 bases and J shed 8 bases, with 11 bases lying between them. CDR3 loop: CAWSWDGGTQYF. The CDR3 coding sequence is TGTGCCTGGAGTTGGGATGGCGGTACGCAGTATTTT.

The chain combines TRBV30 with TRBJ2-3, with D unresolved. Germline loops: CDR1 GTSNPN, CDR2 SVGIG (reference sequence). This CDR3 contains 12 residues. The ends were cut back, 1 base at V and 1 base at J, with 3 bases in the middle. For the CDR3, the DNA is TGTGCCTGGAGTGCGGGCACAGATACGCAGTATTTT. This translates into CAWSAGTDTQYF.

The chain recombines TRBV28 with TRBJ2-7, with D tentatively TRBD1 or TRBD2 (5 bases each). The length of the CDR3 is 15 residues. The V end was cut by 5 bases, the J end by 0 bases, with 14 bases between. The germline CDR1 and CDR2 sequences are MDHEN and SYDVKM. The CDR3, as DNA: TGTGCCAGCAGTCCAGGGACGGATTACTCCTACGAGCAGTACTTC. Translating it yields CASSPGTDYSYEQYF. The full variable domain, completed using reference TRBV28 and TRBJ2-7, is DVKVTQSSRYLVKRTGEKVFLECVQDMDHENMFWYRQDPGLGLRLIYFSYDVKMKEKGDIPEGYSVSREKKERFSLILESASTNQTSMYLCASSPGTDYSYEQYFGPGTRLTVT.

The chain combines TRBV7-6 with TRBJ2-3; 10 bases are a match to TRBD2. Germline V gene sequence: CDR1 SGHVS, CDR2 FNYEAQ. This CDR3 is built from 19 residues. Unmatched junction bases numbered 15, after V lost 1 base and J lost 5 bases. The CDR3 region is CASSLDGSGGRRQRDTQYF. The DNA for the CDR3 is TGTGCCAGCAGCTTAGATGGTAGCGGGGGGCGACGGCAGAGAGATACGCAGTATTTT.

V and J are TRBV25-1 and TRBJ2-7, with 7 bases aligning to TRBD1. The CDR3 is 14 residues long. With V trimmed by 5 bases and J by 2 bases, 6 bases remained unmatched. Per germline, CDR1 MGHDK and CDR2 SYGVNS. CDR3 nucleotide sequence: TGTGCCAGCAGTTTGCGCCAGGGGGCCTACGAGCAGTACTTC. This encodes CASSLRQGAYEQYF.

The CDR3: CASSLVGAKNYGYTF. The CDR3 DNA sequence: TGCGCCAGCAGCTTGGTGGGGGCTAAGAACTATGGCTACACCTTC. The chain couples TRBV5-1 to TRBJ1-2; the D gene is possibly TRBD1 (6 bases). V lost 0 bases and J 2 bases, leaving 11 bases between the germline ends. Per germline, CDR1 SGHRS and CDR2 YFSETQ. The CDR3 has 15 residues.

This chain uses TRBV5-6 with TRBJ1-2; 8 bases match TRBD1. The CDR3 has 15 amino acids. Germline CDR1 and CDR2: SGHDT and YYEEEE. Germline trimming cut 3 bases from V and 5 bases from J; bases unmatched to any gene: 9. The CDR3, as DNA: TGTGCCAGCAGCTCAAATCCGAGACAGGGGTATGGCTACACCTTC. Residues: CASSSNPRQGYGYTF.

This chain joins TRBV30 and TRBJ2-7, with TRBD2 matching over 12 bases. Germline values: CDR1 GTSNPN, CDR2 SVGIG (reference sequence). The CDR3 loop spans 15 amino acids. Trimming removed 3 bases from V and 0 bases from J; junction bases left unmatched: 3. CDR3 coding DNA: TGTGCCTGGAGGGGGACTAGCGGGTTCTCCTACGAGCAGTACTTC. Protein: CAWRGTSGFSYEQYF.

The gene calls are TRBV7-9 and TRBJ1-1; D is perhaps TRBD1 (5 bases). CDR1 and CDR2 (germline): SEHNR, FQNEAQ (reference sequence). The length of the CDR3 is 12 residues. Trimming took off 7 bases at V and 1 base at J, with 7 bases between the two ends. The CDR3 coding sequence is TGTGCCAGCAAGCAGGGGAACACTGAAGCTTTCTTT. Translation: CASKQGNTEAFF. Filled out from reference TRBV7-9 and TRBJ1-1, the complete variable domain reads DTGVSQNPRHKITKRGQNVTFRCDPISEHNRLYWYRQTLGQGPEFLTYFQNEAQLEKSRLLSDRFSAERPKGSFSTLEIQRTEQGDSAMYLCASKQGNTEAFFGQGTRLTVV.

The chain couples TRBV30 to TRBJ2-3, with unresolved D. The CDR3 loop spans 13 amino acids. V lost 8 bases and J lost 5, with 17 bases in between. Germline values: CDR1 GTSNPN, CDR2 SVGIG (reference sequence). This CDR3 reads CAGTLGFGDTQYF. DNA of the CDR3: TGTGCCGGAACATTGGGGTTCGGAGATACGCAGTATTTT.

The chain carries TRBV5-5 and TRBJ1-2, with TRBD1 as a possible D gene (6 bases). Germline assignment: CDR1 SGHKS and CDR2 YYEKEE (reference sequence). The germline V and J ends were trimmed by 0 bases and 4 bases, with 13 bases remaining between them. The CDR3 contains 15 residues. The CDR3 here is CASSLVSGDGYGYTF. The CDR3 bases are TGTGCCAGCAGCTTGGTATCAGGGGACGGCTATGGCTACACCTTC.

This chain connects TRBV9 to TRBJ1-4; D possibly corresponds to TRBD1 (5 bases). Germline-derived CDR1 and CDR2 are SGDLS and YYNGEE. This CDR3 is built from 14 residues. Between the trimmed V and J ends, which lost 0 bases and 7 bases, there was a span of 10 bases. The CDR3 bases are TGTGCCAGCAGCGTAGGACAGTCCGGTGAAAAACTGTTTTTT. It is translated as CASSVGQSGEKLFF.

Only one count was recorded for this clone. The chain couples TRBV28 to TRBJ1-6, with a weak D call TRBD1 (6 bases). In germline, CDR1 is MDHEN, CDR2 SYDVKM. V shed 7 bases and J shed 13 bases, with 26 bases lying between them. The CDR3 sequence is 16 residues long. CDR3 bases: TGTGCCAGCAACCTAGGGGGTTGGTCAGGCGGTAGTCCCCTCCACTTT. Translation gives CASNLGGWSGGSPLHF.

V is TRBV28 and J is TRBJ1-4; tentatively, D is TRBD1 (6 bases). With 5 bases removed from V and 9 bases from J, the gap between germline ends came to 19 bases. Germline CDR1 and CDR2: MDHEN and SYDVKM. The CDR3 spans 15 residues. In DNA, the CDR3 is TGTGCCAGCAGTCCGCCAGGGACATCGGCACAAAAACTGTTTTTT. It yields the protein CASSPPGTSAQKLFF.

The chain carries TRBV4-3 and TRBJ2-3; no reliable D call. The germline V and J ends were trimmed by 0 bases and 2 bases, with 12 bases remaining between them. CDR3 length equals 16 residues. Germline V lookup: CDR1 LGHNA, CDR2 YSLEER. The CDR3 bases are TGCGCCAGCAGCCAAGAGACGGCTAGACTCACAGATACGCAGTATTTT. Translation: CASSQETARLTDTQYF.

The rearrangement links TRBV11-1 to TRBJ2-3, with D perhaps TRBD1 or TRBD2 (5 bases each). With 4 bases removed from V and 1 base from J, the gap between germline ends came to 21 bases. There are 18 residues in the CDR3. CDR1 SGHAT and CDR2 FQDESV come from the germline V gene (reference sequence). The CDR3 sequence is CASSSVWSGGGRTDTQYF. The CDR3 nucleotides are TGTGCCAGCAGCTCCGTCTGGAGTGGGGGTGGACGCACAGATACGCAGTATTTT.

The chain uses TRBV27 and TRBJ1-2; TRBD1 agrees at 7 bases. The CDR3 is 16 residues long. CDR1 and CDR2 from the germline V gene are MNHEY and SMNVEV (reference sequence). J lost 0 bases, V lost 5 bases, and 9 bases had no gene match. CDR3 DNA: TGTGCCAGCAGTAGAACCGGGACAGAGTCTAACTATGGCTACACCTTC. Its translation is CASSRTGTESNYGYTF.

This chain connects TRBV4-2 to TRBJ1-5; D not certain. Trimming removed 8 bases from V and 1 base from J, with 9 bases in between. This CDR3 is built from 13 residues. Germline V lookup: CDR1 LGHNA, CDR2 YNFKEQ. This CDR3 reads CASGLGSNQPQHF. CDR3 DNA sequence: TGTGCCAGCGGGCTGGGGAGCAATCAGCCCCAGCATTTT.

This sequence joins TRBV4-2 and TRBJ1-1, with D possibly matching TRBD1 (5 bases). Germline V gene lookup returns CDR1 LGHNA and CDR2 YNFKEQ. Trimming took 3 bases from V and 7 from J, leaving 21 bases between them. This CDR3 comprises 16 residues. CDR3: CASSQAGSGLGGEAFF. In DNA, the CDR3 is TGTGCCAGCAGCCAGGCGGGTTCCGGGTTGGGGGGTGAAGCTTTCTTT.

The V gene is TRBV7-9, the J gene TRBJ1-2; a weak D match, TRBD1 (5 bases). Germline loops: CDR1 SEHNR, CDR2 FQNEAQ (reference sequence). This CDR3 has 15 residues. Trimming shortened V by 7 bases and J by 2 bases, and 17 bases separated the two germline ends. The CDR3 sequence: CASTPDGGFNYGYTF. The CDR3 region has the DNA TGTGCCAGCACCCCAGACGGGGGGTTCAACTATGGCTACACCTTC.

V usage is TRBV6-6 and J usage is TRBJ1-4, with D unclear. CDR1 is MNHNY, CDR2 SVGAGI, per germline (reference sequence). Deletions cut 0 bases from V and 7 bases from J, with 12 bases between. The CDR3 covers 15 residues. CDR3 in amino acids: CASSYSPDPGEKLFF. CDR3 DNA: TGTGCCAGCAGTTACTCGCCCGACCCGGGTGAAAAACTGTTTTTT.